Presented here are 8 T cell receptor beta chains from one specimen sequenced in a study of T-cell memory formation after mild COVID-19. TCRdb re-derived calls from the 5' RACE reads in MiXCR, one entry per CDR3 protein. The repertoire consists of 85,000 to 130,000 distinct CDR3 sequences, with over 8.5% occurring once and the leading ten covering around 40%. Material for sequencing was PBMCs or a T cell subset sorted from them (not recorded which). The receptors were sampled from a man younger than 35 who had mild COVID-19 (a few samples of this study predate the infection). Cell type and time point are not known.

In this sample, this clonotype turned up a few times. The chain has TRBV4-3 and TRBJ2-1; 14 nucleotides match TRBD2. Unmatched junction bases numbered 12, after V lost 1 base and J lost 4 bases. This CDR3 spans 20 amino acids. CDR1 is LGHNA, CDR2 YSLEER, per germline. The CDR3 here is CASSQGTGLAGGLIYNEQFF. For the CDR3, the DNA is TGCGCCAGCAGCCAAGGCACCGGACTAGCGGGGGGACTGATTTACAATGAGCAGTTCTTC.

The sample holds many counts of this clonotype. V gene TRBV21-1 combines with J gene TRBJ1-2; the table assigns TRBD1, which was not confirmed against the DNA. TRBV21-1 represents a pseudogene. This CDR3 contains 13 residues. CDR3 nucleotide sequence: TGTGCCAGCCCGCCCGGCGGGACGGGTGGCTACACCTTC. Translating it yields CASPPGGTGGYTF.

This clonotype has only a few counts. The CDR3 spells CASREGPRGTQYF. CDR3 nucleotide sequence: TGCGCCAGTCGAGAGGGTCCGAGAGGGACCCAGTACTTC. The chain recombines TRBV10-1 with TRBJ2-5; a possible D gene is TRBD2 (5 bases). V gave up 9 bases and J gave up 7 bases, with 18 bases separating them. The germline V gene encodes CDR1 WNHNN and CDR2 SYGVQD (reference sequence). The CDR3 sequence is 13 residues long.

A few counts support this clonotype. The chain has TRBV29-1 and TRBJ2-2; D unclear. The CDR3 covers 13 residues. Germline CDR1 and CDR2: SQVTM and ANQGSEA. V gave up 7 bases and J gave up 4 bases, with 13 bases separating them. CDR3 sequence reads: CSAFTPVTGELFF. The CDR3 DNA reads TGCAGCGCCTTTACACCGGTCACCGGGGAGCTGTTTTTT.

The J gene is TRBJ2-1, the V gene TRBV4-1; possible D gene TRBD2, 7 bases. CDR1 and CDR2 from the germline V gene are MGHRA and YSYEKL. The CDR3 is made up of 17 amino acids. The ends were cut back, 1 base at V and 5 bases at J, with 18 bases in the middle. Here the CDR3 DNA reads TGCGCCAGCAGCCAAGGGTTCCGGGGGGCGTTAAACAATGAGCAGTTCTTC. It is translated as CASSQGFRGALNNEQFF.

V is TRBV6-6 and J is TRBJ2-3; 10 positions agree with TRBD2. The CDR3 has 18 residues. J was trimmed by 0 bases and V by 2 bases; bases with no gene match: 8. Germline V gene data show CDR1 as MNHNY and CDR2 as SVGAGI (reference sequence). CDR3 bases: TGTGCCAGCAGTTACCCGATCCCTAGCGGGGGAAGCACAGATACGCAGTATTTT. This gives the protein CASSYPIPSGGSTDTQYF.

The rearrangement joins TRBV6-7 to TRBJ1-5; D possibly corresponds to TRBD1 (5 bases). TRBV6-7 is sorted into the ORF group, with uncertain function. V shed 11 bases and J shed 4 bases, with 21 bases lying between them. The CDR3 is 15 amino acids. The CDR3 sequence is CAVQGHDGANQPQHF. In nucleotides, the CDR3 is TGTGCCGTCCAGGGTCATGACGGAGCGAATCAGCCCCAGCATTTT.

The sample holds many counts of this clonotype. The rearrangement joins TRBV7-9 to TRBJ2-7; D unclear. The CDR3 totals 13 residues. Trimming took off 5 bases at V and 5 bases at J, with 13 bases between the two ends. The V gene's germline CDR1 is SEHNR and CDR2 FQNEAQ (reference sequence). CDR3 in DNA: TGTGCCAGCAGCGCCGGGCCCCGGGACGAGCAGTACTTC. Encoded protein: CASSAGPRDEQYF.